This T cell receptor (beta chain) originates from a study of T-cell reconstitution after alpha-beta-depleted transplantation in children. Notes on the study in general: Fresh T-cell production supplied most of the T-cell counts and diversity seen one year after transplant. Some patients' high day-60 TCRbeta diversity was traced to surviving recipient T cells and thymic progenitors. As was reported, about two months after transplant, alpha-beta T cells came from several hundred expanded graft clones.

Germline lookup yields CDR1 MDHEN and CDR2 SYDVKM. The CDR3 is 12 residues long. The germline V and J ends were trimmed by 6 bases and 7 bases, with 9 bases remaining between them. About this clonotype itself: Antigen: not known.

Library preparation (for TCRbeta) was performed with unique molecular identifiers. TCRdb processed the PCR reads anew with MiXCR; each CDR3 protein has one entry. The sample records about 640,000 distinct CDR3 sequences, approximately 12% being singletons. The input for sequencing was PBMCs, mostly from graft donor cells, taken 360 days after TCRalphabeta/CD19-depleted stem cell transplant. The chain recombines TRBV28 with TRBJ2-2, with D unresolved. The source is a male patient under 18 who had a stem cell transplant for acute myeloid leukemia, so the T cells may come from the graft donor. In DNA, the CDR3 is TGTGCCAGCAGACTAAATATCGGGGAGCTGTTTTTT. It encodes CASRLNIGELFF.